This TCR beta chain comes out of a study of blood T cell repertoires in COVID-19 (dated by TCRdb to about 2020). Regarding the complete study: The collaborator samples originated in the United States, Italy and Spain and spanned the acute and convalescent phases of COVID-19. The material from the prospective study consisted of cDNA or gDNA derived from T cells, B-cell-depleted T cells, or PBMCs. Deeply sampled blood TCRbeta repertoires from subjects exposed to, actively infected with, or recovered from COVID-19 were included in the dataset. A freely available public database, intended as a resource for researchers studying the immune response to SARS-CoV-2, is where the repertoires were released. The samples were drawn from two sources: the first 160 participants of the ongoing ImmuneRACE study, and 1,000 to 1,500 subjects contributed by 6 global collaborators. A de-identified subject ID, COVID-19 status, age in years and sex were almost always included in the sample metadata. Where available, HLA class I and class II types were taken from metadata supplied by the sample provider and were not determined by assay-based typing. Here is what the overall study found, with its caveats: The amount of clinical and demographic metadata varied by source and participant and was provided uncurated.

One collaborating source in Seattle enrolled patients while the patients were actively infected and followed the patients over time throughout the course of disease. Collaborating institutions collected whole blood in K2EDTA tubes following their own protocols. For TCRbeta analysis, collaborator samples were shipped as frozen whole blood, as isolated PBMCs, or as DNA extracted from either sample type. There are a few counts of this clone. Its antigen has not been determined. No quality values exist for individual bases; no much larger clone is one base distant. The cysteine opens and the phenylalanine closes a CDR3 of 14 amino acids. The only DNA kept is the CDR3, 42 bases in frame from the first base. V is cut by 4 bases and J by 5 bases, and the space between the germline ends is 12 bases. Reading the germline V gene gives CDR1 SNHLY and CDR2 FYNNEI. TCRbeta CDR3 regions were amplified from genomic DNA by means of the immunoSEQ Assay, a bias-controlled multiplex PCR. The original pipeline was this. Nucleated cell counts per sample were estimated from amplification of reference gene primers within the assay. To quantify the absolute abundance of each unique TCRbeta CDR3 rearrangement, sequence reads were collapsed and filtered. For each sample, productive Simpson clonality was calculated by taking the square root of Simpson's diversity index across productive rearrangements. Not all clones reach the TCRdb copy of this immuneACCESS table, which keeps in-frame sequences only. Checked studies attribute under half of the gap to unresolved V genes and leave the rest unexplained. That table supplies the V and J calls and clone size; D and trimming were determined from the DNA. The sample table contains about 23,000 clones; only one count was recorded for approximately 74% of them. More than 6.5% of the sample comes from the top ten.

The chain links TRBV2 with TRBJ1-5, with a tentative D gene TRBD1 over 5 matching bases. The sequencing sample was made of peripheral blood. This receptor was identified in a man aged 50-60 years with COVID-19, enrolled during active disease. The nucleotide sequence reads TGTGCCAGCAGTGCCAGGGTTGGGTATCAGCCCCAGCATTTT. Its protein is CASSARVGYQPQHF. Supplemented by the reference TRBV2 and TRBJ1-5 proteins around the CDR3, the complete variable domain is EPEVTQTPSHQVTQMGQEVILRCVPISNHLYFYWYRQILGQKVEFLVSFYNNEISEKSEIFDDQFSVERPDGSNFTLKIRSTKLEDSAMYFCASSARVGYQPQHFGDGTRLSIL.